This T cell receptor beta chain was identified during a study of CD8+ T cells in alopecia areata. V was pared by 0 bases and J by 4 bases, with 5 bases of the junction left unmatched. The germline V gene encodes CDR1 SGHTA and CDR2 FQGNSA. The CDR3 length is 15 residues. Study results and caveats: Lesional scalp, notably in alopecia totalis/universalis, had clonality above that of normal scalp. Tofacitinib significantly brought down scalp clonality and expanded CD8+ clones among top 100.

RNA extraction and reverse transcription yielded cDNA as sequencing template. This table comes from immunoSEQ multiplex PCR, and its TCRdb copy is limited to in-frame clones, with some not included. In the table there are 95,000 to 150,000 clones, over 60% of which are singletons. Treatment defined: oral pan-JAK inhibitor, 5-10 mg twice daily. About this clone: Its antigen is as yet unknown.

This specimen consisted of CD4+ T cells sorted from blood, obtained at week 4, from a patient treated with tofacitinib. This clonotype was sampled from a human donor with alopecia areata. This chain connects TRBV7-2 to TRBJ1-2, with 7 bases aligning to TRBD1. CDR3: CASSLARQGGYGYTF. As DNA, the CDR3 is TGTGCCAGCAGCTTAGCGCGGCAGGGGGGCTATGGCTACACCTTC. Filled out from reference TRBV7-2 and TRBJ1-2, the complete variable domain reads GAGVSQSPSNKVTEKGKDVELRCDPISGHTALYWYRQSLGQGLEFLIYFQGNSAPDKSGLPSDRFSAERTGGSVSTLTIQRTQQEDSAVYLCASSLARQGGYGYTFGSGTRLTVV.